The 29 T cell receptor beta chains below all came from one sample that was sequenced in a study of cytomegalovirus exposure and HLA in healthy donors. The PCR made use of 60 Vbeta and 13 Jbeta primers. Method: immunoSEQ multiplex PCR; TCRdb's copy keeps in-frame clones and lacks some. Here the sample spans about 110,000 clones, 55% to 65% being singletons. The sequencing sample was made of PBMCs. These receptors originate from a man aged 25-45 years in good health and CMV-seropositive.

The V gene is TRBV6-5, the J gene TRBJ1-1; 7 bases agree with TRBD1. CDR3 length: 13 amino acids. The J segment lost 6 bases and the V segment lost 6 bases, leaving 7 bases of the junction unmatched. Germline CDR1 reads MNHEY; CDR2 reads SVGAGI. This chain's CDR3 is CASRPTGHSEAFF. CDR3 DNA sequence: TGTGCCAGCAGGCCGACAGGGCACTCTGAAGCTTTCTTT.

CDR3 region: CASSYETAGEKLFF. As DNA, the CDR3 is TGTGCCAGCAGTTACGAGACAGCCGGGGAAAAACTGTTTTTT. The J gene is TRBJ1-4, the V gene TRBV6-5; possibly TRBD1 for D (5 bases). Between the trimmed V and J ends, which lost 2 bases and 8 bases, there was a span of 12 bases. Germline V CDR1 and CDR2: MNHEY, SVGAGI. This CDR3 has 14 residues.

The rearrangement uses TRBV7-2 and TRBJ2-6; weak D call: TRBD2 (6 bases). Germline lookup yields CDR1 SGHTA and CDR2 FQGNSA. The CDR3 length is 15 residues. Trimming pared 6 bases from V and 12 bases from J, leaving 21 bases between. The CDR3, as DNA: TGTGCCAGCAGTAGTGGGAGGACCTCCCCTAGCGTCCTGACTTTC. This gives the protein CASSSGRTSPSVLTF.

The chain joins TRBV6-6 to TRBJ1-1; 9 bases match TRBD1. J was trimmed by 4 bases and V by 8 bases; bases with no gene match: 5. This CDR3 has 13 amino acids. Per germline, CDR1 MNHNY and CDR2 SVGAGI (reference sequence). CDR3 in amino acids: CASGETGGTEAFF. The CDR3 bases are TGTGCCAGCGGCGAGACAGGGGGCACTGAAGCTTTCTTT.

The V gene is TRBV11-2, the J gene TRBJ1-6; the D is unclear. With 5 bases removed from V and 7 bases from J, the gap between germline ends came to 9 bases. The CDR3 has 13 residues. Germline V gene lookup returns CDR1 SGHAT and CDR2 FQNNGV. CDR3 in DNA: TGTGCCAGCAGCCCCCAGAGGAATTCACCCCTCCACTTT. This translates into CASSPQRNSPLHF.

The chain links TRBV10-1 to TRBJ2-4; possible D gene TRBD1, 6 bases. The V gene's germline CDR1 is WNHNN and CDR2 SYGVQD (reference sequence). The CDR3 is 13 amino acids. The germline V and J ends were trimmed by 8 bases and 5 bases, with 13 bases remaining between them. For the CDR3, the DNA is TGCGCCAGCCAACGGGCAGGGGAAAACATTCAGTACTTC. Translated: CASQRAGENIQYF.

The chain links TRBV14 to TRBJ2-5, with D unclear. The germline gives CDR1 SGHDN, CDR2 FVKESK. V was cut by 0 bases and J by 2 bases, with 10 bases left in between. The CDR3 has 15 amino acids. Written as DNA, the CDR3 is TGTGCCAGCAGCCAAGAAAAGTGGGCACAAGAGACCCAGTACTTC. The encoded protein is CASSQEKWAQETQYF.

This chain uses TRBV5-1 with TRBJ1-1; D uncertain. The V gene's germline CDR1 is SGHRS and CDR2 YFSETQ. The V and J ends lost 4 bases and 0 bases respectively, with 16 bases between them. CDR3 length: 16 amino acids. DNA for the CDR3: TGCGCCAGCAGCCCTATCTCGGGTTGGATGAACACTGAAGCTTTCTTT. Translated: CASSPISGWMNTEAFF.

The genes are TRBV19 and TRBJ1-2; D is uncertain. Germline CDR1 and CDR2: LNHDA and SQIVND (reference sequence). Trimming left V 3 bases short and J 6 bases short, with 8 bases between. This CDR3 has 12 amino acids. CDR3 amino acids: CASSIGGNGYTF. The DNA for the CDR3 is TGTGCCAGTAGTATTGGAGGGAATGGCTACACCTTC.

The V call is TRBV6-5, the J call TRBJ2-6, with D unclear. Germline V gene data show CDR1 as MNHEY and CDR2 as SVGAGI. This CDR3 is 15 amino acids long. V gave up 6 bases and J gave up 0 bases, with 9 bases separating them. The CDR3 sequence: CASREQSSGANVLTF. CDR3 sequence (DNA): TGTGCCAGCAGAGAACAGAGCTCTGGGGCCAACGTCCTGACTTTC.

The chain couples TRBV7-3 to TRBJ2-3; TRBD2 matches 10 bases. CDR3 length: 15 amino acids. Unmatched junction bases numbered 10, after V lost 5 bases and J lost 8 bases. Germline CDR1 SGHTA, CDR2 FQGTGA. Here the CDR3 DNA reads TGTGCCAGCAGCACAAGCGGGGGGGACCTGACTACGCAGTATTTT. This codes for CASSTSGGDLTTQYF.

The chain combines TRBV7-6 with TRBJ1-2, with a weak D call TRBD1 (6 bases). Trimming removed 6 bases from V and 2 bases from J, with 16 bases in between. CDR1 SGHVS and CDR2 FNYEAQ come from the germline V gene. The CDR3 covers 15 residues. Written as DNA, the CDR3 is TGTGCCAGCAGGCACCGGGGGGGCGTCAACTATGGCTACACCTTC. As protein: CASRHRGGVNYGYTF. The variable domain in full, completed from reference TRBV7-6 and TRBJ1-2, reads GAGVSQSPRYKVTKRGQDVALRCDPISGHVSLYWYRQALGQGPEFLTYFNYEAQQDKSGLPNDRFSAERPEGSISTLTIQRTEQRDSAMYRCASRHRGGVNYGYTFGSGTRLTVV.

The chain recombines TRBV27 with TRBJ1-2; the match to TRBD1 covers 8 bases. CDR3 length equals 14 residues. V lost 6 bases and J lost 6; bases outside the gene matches: 9. The germline CDR1 and CDR2 sequences are MNHEY and SMNVEV (reference sequence). The CDR3 is CASSHSGGGNGYTF. As DNA, the CDR3 is TGTGCCAGCAGCCATTCAGGGGGCGGGAATGGCTACACCTTC.

The V call is TRBV6-1, the J call TRBJ2-2; 7 bases agree with TRBD2. V shed 2 bases and J 5 bases; nucleotides not matched to a gene: 2. The CDR3 length is 14 residues. The V gene's germline CDR1 is MNHNS and CDR2 SASEGT. The CDR3 DNA is TGTGCCAGCAGTGAACCGGGGGGAACCGGGGAGCTGTTTTTT. Protein sequence: CASSEPGGTGELFF.

As to this clone: Different DNA sequences within this sample yield the same CDR3. The rearrangement uses TRBV19 and TRBJ1-4, with TRBD1 matching 9 bases. Germline V gene sequence: CDR1 LNHDA, CDR2 SQIVND (reference sequence). V lost 1 base and J lost 7; bases outside the gene matches: 4. The CDR3 consists of 15 residues. This chain's CDR3 is CASSIAGQGGEKLFF. The CDR3 nucleotides are TGTGCCAGTAGTATAGCGGGACAGGGCGGTGAAAAACTGTTTTTT.

Points on this clone: One end of the junction does not line up with germline, which may come from a read error. V is TRBV7-9 and J is TRBJ1-2; D is uncertain. CDR1 and CDR2 from the germline V gene are SEHNR and FQNEAQ (reference sequence). CDR3 size: 15 residues. The CDR3: CAGSQKALGNYGYTF. As DNA, the CDR3 is TGTGCCGGCAGCCAAAAAGCCCTCGGGAACTATGGCTACACCTTC.

This chain links TRBV6-1 with TRBJ2-7; 8 nucleotides line up with TRBD2. In germline, CDR1 is MNHNS, CDR2 SASEGT. CDR3 length: 14 amino acids. With V trimmed by 5 bases and J by 5 bases, 8 bases remained unmatched. This CDR3 is CASSFLAGRNEQYF. The CDR3 DNA reads TGTGCCAGCAGTTTTTTAGCGGGGAGGAACGAGCAGTACTTC.

In its sample, this clone was seen a few times. The chain recombines TRBV5-4 with TRBJ1-2; TRBD1 agrees at 7 bases. The V segment lost 5 bases and the J segment 5 bases; nucleotides outside the gene matches: 12. CDR1 is SGHNT, CDR2 YYREEE, per germline (reference sequence). The CDR3 has 15 amino acids. CDR3 protein: CASSFGQEEGYGYTF. In DNA, the CDR3 is TGTGCCAGCAGTTTTGGACAGGAGGAGGGGTATGGCTACACCTTC.

The rearrangement links TRBV18 to TRBJ2-1; D not certain. Germline CDR1 and CDR2: KGHSH and LQKENI. V was shortened by 4 bases and J by 4 bases, with 8 bases between the two germline ends. The CDR3 has 13 residues. DNA for the CDR3: TGTGCCAGCTCACTTGAGACTTACAATGAGCAGTTCTTC. Translated: CASSLETYNEQFF. The full variable domain, in which reference TRBV18 and TRBJ2-1 provide the parts outside the CDR3, is NAGVMQNPRHLVRRRGQEARLRCSPMKGHSHVYWYRQLPEEGLKFMVYLQKENIIDESGMPKERFSAEFPKEGPSILRIQQVVRGDSAAYFCASSLETYNEQFFGPGTRLTVL.

This clone turned up a few times. V and J are TRBV5-1 and TRBJ1-2; D is ambiguous. This CDR3 region has 13 residues. The ends were cut back, 3 bases at V and 4 bases at J, with 10 bases in the middle. Germline CDR1 SGHRS, CDR2 YFSETQ. The CDR3 DNA reads as TGCGCCAGCAGCTCGGACGGGATCTATGGCTACACCTTC. This codes for CASSSDGIYGYTF. Supplemented by reference TRBV5-1 and TRBJ1-2, the full variable domain reads KAGVTQTPRYLIKTRGQQVTLSCSPISGHRSVSWYQQTPGQGLQFLFEYFSETQRNKGNFPGRFSGRQFSNSRSEMNVSTLELGDSALYLCASSSDGIYGYTFGSGTRLTVV.

V is TRBV15 and J is TRBJ1-1, with D possibly being TRBD1 (6 bases). Per germline, CDR1 LNHNV and CDR2 YYDKDF (reference sequence). With 3 bases removed from V and 9 bases from J, the gap between germline ends came to 14 bases. The CDR3 has 13 amino acids. The CDR3 protein is CATSSGPDSKAFF. Here the CDR3 DNA reads TGTGCCACCAGCAGTGGGCCGGACAGTAAAGCTTTCTTT.

CDR3 loop: CASSVGGAGNTIYF. The CDR3 DNA sequence: TGTGCCAGCAGCGTAGGCGGGGCTGGAAACACCATATATTTT. The chain recombines TRBV9 with TRBJ1-3, with D hard to call. In germline, CDR1 is SGDLS, CDR2 YYNGEE. There are 14 residues in the CDR3. The V gene lost 0 bases and the J gene lost 2 bases, with 6 bases spanning the gap.

Only a few counts were recorded for this clone. The gene calls are TRBV18 and TRBJ2-5; 8 nucleotides line up with TRBD1. J was trimmed by 5 bases and V by 6 bases; bases with no gene match: 8. The germline CDR1 and CDR2 sequences are KGHSH and LQKENI. This CDR3 region has 14 residues. For the CDR3, the DNA is TGTGCCAGCTCGGCTGGACAGGGTTGGGAGACCCAGTACTTC. Its translation: CASSAGQGWETQYF.

The table lists this clone with a few counts. This chain uses TRBV11-2 with TRBJ2-2; 8 bases map to TRBD2. Germline-derived CDR1 and CDR2 are SGHAT and FQNNGV. The V gene end was trimmed by 4 bases and the J gene end by 3 bases; junction bases not matched to a gene: 10. The CDR3 is 17 residues long. CDR3 nucleotides: TGTGCCAGCAGCTATGGAGCGGGGGTTGCTTACACCGGGGAGCTGTTTTTT. Translating gives CASSYGAGVAYTGELFF.

The J gene is TRBJ1-5, the V gene TRBV27; perhaps TRBD1 as D (5 bases). V was shortened by 5 bases and J by 4 bases, with 21 bases between the two germline ends. The CDR3 extends over 17 amino acids. Germline-derived CDR1 and CDR2 are MNHEY and SMNVEV (reference sequence). CDR3 sequence (DNA): TGTGCCAGCAGTGCGCAGGGTATTCCTTTATTAAATCAGCCCCAGCATTTT. This sequence encodes CASSAQGIPLLNQPQHF.

The V gene is TRBV5-1, the J gene TRBJ1-2, with 7 positions matching TRBD1. This CDR3 has 14 residues. Germline V gene data show CDR1 as SGHRS and CDR2 as YFSETQ. Trimming cost V 2 bases and J 0 bases; bases outside gene matches: 1. The CDR3 DNA is TGCGCCAGCAGCTTCGGGACAGCTAACTATGGCTACACCTTC. It yields the protein CASSFGTANYGYTF.

The chain has TRBV7-3 and TRBJ2-1; 10 bases are a match to TRBD2. Germline V gene sequence: CDR1 SGHTA, CDR2 FQGTGA. CDR3 length equals 17 residues. V lost 1 base to trimming and J lost 4 bases; unmatched junction nucleotides: 7. CDR3 DNA: TGTGCCAGCAGCTTAAATGAAGCGGGGGGGCGGTACAATGAGCAGTTCTTC. Encoded protein: CASSLNEAGGRYNEQFF.

This sequence joins TRBV9 and TRBJ2-2; D might be TRBD1 (6 bases). This CDR3 has 16 amino acids. V lost 4 bases to trimming and J lost 1 base, with 14 bases between them. Per germline, CDR1 SGDLS and CDR2 YYNGEE. The CDR3 loop reads CASSPWGQMNTGELFF. CDR3 DNA sequence: TGTGCCAGCAGCCCTTGGGGGCAGATGAACACCGGGGAGCTGTTTTTT.

Here the CDR3 reads CASRVDRGVSAGELFF. The CDR3 DNA reads as TGTGCCAGTAGGGTAGACAGGGGGGTATCGGCCGGGGAGCTGTTTTTT. The chain carries TRBV19 and TRBJ2-2, with 9 positions matching TRBD1. This CDR3 is 16 amino acids long. V dropped 6 bases and J dropped 6; count of bases not matched to a gene: 11. CDR1 LNHDA and CDR2 SQIVND come from the germline V gene (reference sequence).